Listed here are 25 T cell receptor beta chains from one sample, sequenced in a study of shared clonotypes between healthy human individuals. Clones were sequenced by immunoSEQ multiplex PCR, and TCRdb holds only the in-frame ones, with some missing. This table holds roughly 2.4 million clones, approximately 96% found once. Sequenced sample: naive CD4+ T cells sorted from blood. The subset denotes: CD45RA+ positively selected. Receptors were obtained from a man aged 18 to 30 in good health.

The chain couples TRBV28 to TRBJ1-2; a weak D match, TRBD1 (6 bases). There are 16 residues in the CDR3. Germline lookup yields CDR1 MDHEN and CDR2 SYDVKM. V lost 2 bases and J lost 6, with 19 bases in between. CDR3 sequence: CASSLRGARVFHGYTF. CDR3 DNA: TGTGCCAGCAGTTTAAGGGGGGCGCGGGTATTCCATGGCTACACCTTC.

CDR3 region: CASTRPGASFQETQYF. In DNA form, the CDR3 reads TGTGCCAGCACCCGTCCGGGGGCCTCTTTTCAAGAGACCCAGTACTTC. The chain links TRBV6-6 to TRBJ2-5, with D perhaps given as TRBD1 or TRBD2 (6 bases each). V was pared by 7 bases and J by 2 bases, with 20 bases between. CDR3 length: 16 amino acids. The germline CDR1 and CDR2 sequences are MNHNY and SVGAGI (reference sequence).

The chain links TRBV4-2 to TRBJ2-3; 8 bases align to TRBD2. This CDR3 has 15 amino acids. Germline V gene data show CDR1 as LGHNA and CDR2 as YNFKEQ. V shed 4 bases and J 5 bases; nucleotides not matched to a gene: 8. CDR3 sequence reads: CASSRAGERGDTQYF. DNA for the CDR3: TGTGCCAGCAGCCGAGCGGGAGAGCGGGGAGATACGCAGTATTTT.

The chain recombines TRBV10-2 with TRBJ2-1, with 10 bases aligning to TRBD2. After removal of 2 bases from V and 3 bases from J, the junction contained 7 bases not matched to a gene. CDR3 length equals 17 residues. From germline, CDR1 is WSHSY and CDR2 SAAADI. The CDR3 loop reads CASSEKLAGVSYNEQFF. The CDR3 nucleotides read TGCGCCAGCAGTGAGAAGCTAGCGGGAGTGAGCTACAATGAGCAGTTCTTC.

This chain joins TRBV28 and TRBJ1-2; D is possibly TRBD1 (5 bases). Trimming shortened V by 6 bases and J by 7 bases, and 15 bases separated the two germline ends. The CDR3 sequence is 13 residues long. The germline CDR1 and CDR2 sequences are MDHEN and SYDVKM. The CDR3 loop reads CASRARGGGGYTF. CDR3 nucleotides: TGTGCCAGCAGAGCAAGGGGAGGAGGTGGCTACACCTTC.

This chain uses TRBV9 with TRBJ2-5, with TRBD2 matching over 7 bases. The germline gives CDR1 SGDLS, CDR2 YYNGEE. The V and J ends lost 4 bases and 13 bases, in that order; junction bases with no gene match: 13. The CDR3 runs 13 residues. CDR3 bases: TGTGCCAGCAGCCCCGGGACTACCGGGAATGCGTACTTC. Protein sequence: CASSPGTTGNAYF.

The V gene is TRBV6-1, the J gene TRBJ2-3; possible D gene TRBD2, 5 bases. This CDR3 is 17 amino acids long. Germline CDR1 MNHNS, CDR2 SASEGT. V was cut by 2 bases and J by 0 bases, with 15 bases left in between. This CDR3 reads CASSEPSWSQSTDTQYF. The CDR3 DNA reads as TGTGCCAGCAGTGAACCTAGCTGGTCCCAAAGCACAGATACGCAGTATTTT.

In DNA, the CDR3 is TGTGCCAGCTTCCTAGTGCGTTCGGAGACCCAGTACTTC. Protein product: CASFLVRSETQYF. The rearrangement links TRBV18 to TRBJ2-5; no firm D call. Trimming removed 7 bases at V and 5 bases at J, with 14 bases between. The CDR3 length is 13 residues. Germline-derived CDR1 and CDR2 are KGHSH and LQKENI.

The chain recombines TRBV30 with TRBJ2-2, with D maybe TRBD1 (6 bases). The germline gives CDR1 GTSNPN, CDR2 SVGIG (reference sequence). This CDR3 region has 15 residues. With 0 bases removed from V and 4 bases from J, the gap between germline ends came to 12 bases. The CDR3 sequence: CAWSVLGATTGELFF. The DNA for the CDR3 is TGTGCCTGGAGTGTACTGGGGGCAACCACCGGGGAGCTGTTTTTT.

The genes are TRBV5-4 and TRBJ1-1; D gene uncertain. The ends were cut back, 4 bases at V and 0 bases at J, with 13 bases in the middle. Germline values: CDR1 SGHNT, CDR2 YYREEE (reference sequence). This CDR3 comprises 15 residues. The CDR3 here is CASSERVGLNTEAFF. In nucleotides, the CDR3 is TGTGCCAGCAGCGAAAGGGTGGGATTGAACACTGAAGCTTTCTTT.

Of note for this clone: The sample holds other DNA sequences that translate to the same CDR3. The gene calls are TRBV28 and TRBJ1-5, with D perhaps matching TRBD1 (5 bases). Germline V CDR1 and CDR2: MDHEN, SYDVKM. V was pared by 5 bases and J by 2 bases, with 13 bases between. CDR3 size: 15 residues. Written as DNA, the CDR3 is TGTGCCAGCAGTCCGTCGCGGGGGGGCAATCAGCCCCAGCATTTT. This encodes CASSPSRGGNQPQHF.

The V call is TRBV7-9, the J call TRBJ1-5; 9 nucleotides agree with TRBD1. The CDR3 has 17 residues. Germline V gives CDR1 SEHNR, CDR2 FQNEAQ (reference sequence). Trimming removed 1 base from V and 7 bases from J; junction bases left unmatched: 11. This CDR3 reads CASSLGRLGQGGQPQHF. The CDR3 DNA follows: TGTGCCAGCAGCTTAGGACGACTGGGACAGGGAGGACAGCCCCAGCATTTT.

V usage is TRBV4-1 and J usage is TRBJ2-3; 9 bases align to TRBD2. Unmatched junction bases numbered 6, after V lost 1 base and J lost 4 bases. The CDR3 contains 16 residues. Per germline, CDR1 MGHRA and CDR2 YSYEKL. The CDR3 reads CASSQGTAGGPDTQYF. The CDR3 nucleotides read TGCGCCAGCAGCCAAGGAACAGCGGGGGGACCAGATACGCAGTATTTT.

CDR3 DNA sequence: TGTGCCAGCAGTACCACCGACAGGGCTCAGCCCCAGCATTTT. Residues: CASSTTDRAQPQHF. The chain combines TRBV28 with TRBJ1-5; 7 bases map to TRBD1. Germline values: CDR1 MDHEN, CDR2 SYDVKM. The CDR3 covers 14 residues. Trimming at V came to 5 bases and at J to 6 bases, leaving 7 bases not matched to a gene.

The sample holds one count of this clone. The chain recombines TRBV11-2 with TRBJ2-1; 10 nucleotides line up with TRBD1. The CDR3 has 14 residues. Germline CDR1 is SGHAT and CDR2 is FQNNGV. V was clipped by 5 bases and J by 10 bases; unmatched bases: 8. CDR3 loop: CASSPGTGEYEQFF. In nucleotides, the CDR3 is TGTGCCAGCAGCCCCGGGACAGGGGAATACGAGCAGTTCTTC.

The CDR3 sequence: CAGDGRSEQYF. DNA of the CDR3: TGTGCCGGCGACGGTCGAAGCGAGCAGTACTTC. The chain couples TRBV19 to TRBJ2-7; D is undetermined. The CDR3 covers 11 residues. Germline lookup yields CDR1 LNHDA and CDR2 SQIVND (reference sequence). Trimming took off 11 bases at V and 6 bases at J, with 14 bases between the two ends.

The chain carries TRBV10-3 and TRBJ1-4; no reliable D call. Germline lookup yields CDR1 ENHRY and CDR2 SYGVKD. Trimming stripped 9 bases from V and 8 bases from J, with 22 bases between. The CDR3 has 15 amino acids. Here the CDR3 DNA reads TGTGCCATTAGCGAAGGGATCGAAAGGATCGAAAAACTGTTTTTT. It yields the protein CAISEGIERIEKLFF.

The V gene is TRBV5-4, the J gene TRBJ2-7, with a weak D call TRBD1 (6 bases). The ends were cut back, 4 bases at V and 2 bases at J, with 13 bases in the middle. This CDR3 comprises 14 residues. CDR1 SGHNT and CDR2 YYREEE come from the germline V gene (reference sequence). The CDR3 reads CASSLKQGPYEQYF. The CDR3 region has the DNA TGTGCCAGCAGCCTCAAGCAGGGGCCCTACGAGCAGTACTTC.

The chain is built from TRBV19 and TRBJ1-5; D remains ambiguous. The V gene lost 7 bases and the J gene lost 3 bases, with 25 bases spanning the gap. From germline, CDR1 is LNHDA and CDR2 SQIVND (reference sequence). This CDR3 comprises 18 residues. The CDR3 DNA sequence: TGTGCCAGTACCCTCGACCGGGATCTCAATCCCCTCAATCAGCCCCAGCATTTT. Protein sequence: CASTLDRDLNPLNQPQHF.

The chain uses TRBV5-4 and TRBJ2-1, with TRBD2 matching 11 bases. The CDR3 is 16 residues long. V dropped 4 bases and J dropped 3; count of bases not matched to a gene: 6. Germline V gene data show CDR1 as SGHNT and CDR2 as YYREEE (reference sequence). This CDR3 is CASSTGTSGIYNEQFF. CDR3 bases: TGTGCCAGCAGCACTGGGACTAGCGGAATCTACAATGAGCAGTTCTTC.

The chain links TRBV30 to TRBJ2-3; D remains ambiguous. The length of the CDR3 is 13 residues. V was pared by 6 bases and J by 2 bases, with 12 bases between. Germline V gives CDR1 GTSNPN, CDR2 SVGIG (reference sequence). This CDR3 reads CACPFGDTDTQYF. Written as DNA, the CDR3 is TGTGCCTGTCCGTTTGGGGACACAGATACGCAGTATTTT.

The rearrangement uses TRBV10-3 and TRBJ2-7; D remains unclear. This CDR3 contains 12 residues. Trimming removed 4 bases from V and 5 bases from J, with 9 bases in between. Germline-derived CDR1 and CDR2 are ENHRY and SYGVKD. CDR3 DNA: TGTGCCATCAGTGCGGAACGGGACGAGCAGTACTTC. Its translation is CAISAERDEQYF.

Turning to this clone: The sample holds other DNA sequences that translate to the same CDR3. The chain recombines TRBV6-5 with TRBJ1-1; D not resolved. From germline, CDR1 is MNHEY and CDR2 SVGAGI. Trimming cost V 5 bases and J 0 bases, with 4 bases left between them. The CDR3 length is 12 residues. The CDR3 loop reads CASSRMNTEAFF. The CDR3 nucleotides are TGTGCCAGCAGTAGGATGAACACTGAAGCTTTCTTT.

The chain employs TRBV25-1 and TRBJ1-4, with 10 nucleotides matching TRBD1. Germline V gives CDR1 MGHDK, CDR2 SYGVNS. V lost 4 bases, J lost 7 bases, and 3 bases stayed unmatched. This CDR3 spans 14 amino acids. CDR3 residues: CASSATGGGEKLFF. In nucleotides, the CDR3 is TGTGCCAGCAGTGCGACAGGGGGCGGTGAAAAACTGTTTTTT. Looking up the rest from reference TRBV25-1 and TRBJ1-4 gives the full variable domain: EADIYQTPRYLVIGTGKKITLECSQTMGHDKMYWYQQDPGMELHLIHYSYGVNSTEKGDLSSESTVSRIRTEHFPLTLESARPSHTSQYLCASSATGGGEKLFFGSGTQLSVL.

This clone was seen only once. CDR3 nucleotides: TGCGCCAGCAGCCAAAATGACAGGGTAATAGGCTACACCTTC. Its protein product is CASSQNDRVIGYTF. The rearrangement links TRBV4-1 to TRBJ1-2, with 7 bases aligning to TRBD1. Looked up from germline, CDR1 is MGHRA and CDR2 is YSYEKL. The V segment lost 2 bases and the J segment 8 bases; nucleotides outside the gene matches: 8. CDR3 size: 14 residues.